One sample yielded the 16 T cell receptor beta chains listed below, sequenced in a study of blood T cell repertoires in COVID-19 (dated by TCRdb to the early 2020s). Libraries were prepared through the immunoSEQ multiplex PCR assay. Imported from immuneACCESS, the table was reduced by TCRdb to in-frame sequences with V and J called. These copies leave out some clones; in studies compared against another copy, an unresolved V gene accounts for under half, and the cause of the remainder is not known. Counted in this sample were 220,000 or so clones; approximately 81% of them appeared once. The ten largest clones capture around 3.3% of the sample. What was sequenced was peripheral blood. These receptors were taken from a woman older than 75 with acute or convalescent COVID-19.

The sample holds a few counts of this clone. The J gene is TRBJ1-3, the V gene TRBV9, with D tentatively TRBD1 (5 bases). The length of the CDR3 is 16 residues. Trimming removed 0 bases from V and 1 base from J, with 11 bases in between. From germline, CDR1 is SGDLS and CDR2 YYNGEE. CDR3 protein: CASSVETGPSGNTIYF. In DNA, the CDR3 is TGTGCCAGCAGCGTAGAAACAGGTCCGTCTGGAAACACCATATATTTT.

The CDR3 is CASSPLRDEQFF. The DNA for the CDR3 is TGTGCCAGCTCACCCCTTCGAGATGAGCAGTTCTTC. This chain joins TRBV18 and TRBJ2-1; D call uncertain. The CDR3 spans 12 residues. Trimming cost V 3 bases and J 8 bases, with 8 bases left between them. Per the germline V gene, CDR1 is KGHSH and CDR2 is LQKENI.

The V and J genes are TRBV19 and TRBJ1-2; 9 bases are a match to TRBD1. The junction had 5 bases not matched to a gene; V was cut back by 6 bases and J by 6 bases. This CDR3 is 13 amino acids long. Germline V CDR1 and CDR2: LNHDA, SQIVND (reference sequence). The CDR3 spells CASRLQGADGYTF. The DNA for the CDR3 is TGTGCCAGTAGATTACAGGGGGCTGATGGCTACACCTTC.

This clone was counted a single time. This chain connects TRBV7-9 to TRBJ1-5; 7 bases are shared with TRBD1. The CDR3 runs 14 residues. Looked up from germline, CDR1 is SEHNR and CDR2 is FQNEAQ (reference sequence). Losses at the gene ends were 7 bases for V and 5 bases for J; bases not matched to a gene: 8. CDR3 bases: TGTGCCAGCACTATTTCCGGACAGGATCAGCCCCAGCATTTT. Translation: CASTISGQDQPQHF.

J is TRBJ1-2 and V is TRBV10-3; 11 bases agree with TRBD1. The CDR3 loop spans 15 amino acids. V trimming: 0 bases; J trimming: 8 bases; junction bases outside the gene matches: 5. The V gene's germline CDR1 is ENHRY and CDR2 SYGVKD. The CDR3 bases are TGTGCCATCAGTGAGTCGGGACAGGGGGTAGGCGGCTACACCTTC. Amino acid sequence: CAISESGQGVGGYTF.

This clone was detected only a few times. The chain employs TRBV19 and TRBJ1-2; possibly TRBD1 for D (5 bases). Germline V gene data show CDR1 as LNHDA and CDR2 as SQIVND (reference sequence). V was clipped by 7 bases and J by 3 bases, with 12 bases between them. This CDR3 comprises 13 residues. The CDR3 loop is CASNEGAYYGYTF. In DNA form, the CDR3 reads TGTGCCAGTAACGAAGGGGCCTACTATGGCTACACCTTC.

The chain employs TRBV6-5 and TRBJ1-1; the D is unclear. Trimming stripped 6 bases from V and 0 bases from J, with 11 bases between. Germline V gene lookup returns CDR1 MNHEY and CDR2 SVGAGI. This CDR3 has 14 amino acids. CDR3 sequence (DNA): TGTGCCAGCAGGCCCAACATCTTGAACACTGAAGCTTTCTTT. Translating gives CASRPNILNTEAFF.

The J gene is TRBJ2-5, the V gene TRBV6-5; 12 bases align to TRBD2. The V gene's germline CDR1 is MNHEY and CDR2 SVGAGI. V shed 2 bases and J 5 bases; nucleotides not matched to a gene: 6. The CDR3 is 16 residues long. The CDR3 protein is CASSYGTSGLGETQYF. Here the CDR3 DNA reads TGTGCCAGCAGTTACGGGACTAGCGGGCTGGGGGAGACCCAGTACTTC.

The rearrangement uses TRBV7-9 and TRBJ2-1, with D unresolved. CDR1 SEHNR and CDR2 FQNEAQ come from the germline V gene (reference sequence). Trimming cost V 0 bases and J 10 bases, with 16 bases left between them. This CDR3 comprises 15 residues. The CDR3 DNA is TGTGCCAGCAGCTTAGCGGAAAGTCAGGCCCAAGAGCAGTTCTTC. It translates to CASSLAESQAQEQFF.

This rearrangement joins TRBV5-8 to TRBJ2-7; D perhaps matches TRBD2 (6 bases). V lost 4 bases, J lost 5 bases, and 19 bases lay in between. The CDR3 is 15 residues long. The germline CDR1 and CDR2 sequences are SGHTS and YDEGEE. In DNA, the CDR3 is TGTGCCAGCAGCCTAGACAGACAGCCGGGGGACGAGCAGTACTTC. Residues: CASSLDRQPGDEQYF.

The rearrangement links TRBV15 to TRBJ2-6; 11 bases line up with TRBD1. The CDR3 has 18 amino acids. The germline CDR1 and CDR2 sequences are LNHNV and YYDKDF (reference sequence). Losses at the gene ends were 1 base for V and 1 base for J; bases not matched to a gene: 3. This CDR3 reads CATSRGDRGISGANVLTF. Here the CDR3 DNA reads TGTGCCACCAGCAGAGGGGACAGGGGGATATCTGGGGCCAACGTCCTGACTTTC.

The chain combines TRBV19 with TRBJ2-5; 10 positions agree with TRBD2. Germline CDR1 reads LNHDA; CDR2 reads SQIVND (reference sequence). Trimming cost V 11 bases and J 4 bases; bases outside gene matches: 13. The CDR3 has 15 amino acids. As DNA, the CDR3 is TGTGCCTCTCGGGAGCGGGGGGGCTTAATAGAGACCCAGTACTTC. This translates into CASRERGGLIETQYF.

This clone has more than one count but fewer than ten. DNA of the CDR3: TGTGCCAGCAGCGTGGACAGGGCCGCAGGTGGCTACACCTTC. This encodes CASSVDRAAGGYTF. The rearrangement links TRBV5-4 to TRBJ1-2; 8 positions match TRBD1. The CDR3 covers 14 residues. Germline values: CDR1 SGHNT, CDR2 YYREEE (reference sequence). Trimming cost V 4 bases and J 7 bases; bases outside gene matches: 9.

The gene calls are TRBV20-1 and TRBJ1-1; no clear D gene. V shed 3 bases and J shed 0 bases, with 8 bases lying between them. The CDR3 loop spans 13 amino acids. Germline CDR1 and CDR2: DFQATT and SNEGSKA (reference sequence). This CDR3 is CSASPPVNTEAFF. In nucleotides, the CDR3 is TGCAGTGCTAGTCCCCCAGTGAACACTGAAGCTTTCTTT.

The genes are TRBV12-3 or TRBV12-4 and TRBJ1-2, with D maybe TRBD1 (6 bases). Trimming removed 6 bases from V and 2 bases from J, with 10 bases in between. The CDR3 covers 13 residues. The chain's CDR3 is CASRTGTNYGYTF. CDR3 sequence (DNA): TGTGCCAGCAGGACAGGCACCAACTATGGCTACACCTTC.

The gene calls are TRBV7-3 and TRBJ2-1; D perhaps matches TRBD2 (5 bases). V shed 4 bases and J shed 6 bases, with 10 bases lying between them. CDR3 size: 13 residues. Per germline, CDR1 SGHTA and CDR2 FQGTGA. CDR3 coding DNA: TGTGCCAGCAGCTCAAAGGACTCCAATGAGCAGTTCTTC. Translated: CASSSKDSNEQFF.